Listed here are 5 T cell receptor beta chains from one sample, sequenced in a study of cytomegalovirus exposure and HLA in healthy donors. A multiplex PCR was run with 60 Vbeta primers and 13 Jbeta primers. The method was immunoSEQ multiplex PCR; TCRdb's version includes in-frame clones alone and lacks a portion of them. Of 35,000 to 45,000 clones listed, under 70% are singletons. What was sequenced was PBMCs. These receptors originate from a man in his 60s in good health and CMV-seropositive.

V and J are TRBV7-8 and TRBJ2-5; a weak D match, TRBD1 (6 bases). Germline CDR1 SGHVS, CDR2 FQNEAQ. V dropped 4 bases and J dropped 3 bases, with 12 bases sitting between them. There are 14 residues in the CDR3. The CDR3 loop reads CASSYTRDKETQYF. The CDR3 DNA follows: TGTGCCAGCAGCTACACCCGGGACAAAGAGACCCAGTACTTC.

The CDR3 nucleotides read TGCGCCAGCAGCTTGACAGGGGCCCTACCTAATGAAAAACTGTTTTTT. It is translated as CASSLTGALPNEKLFF. The chain employs TRBV5-1 and TRBJ1-4, with 7 nucleotides matching TRBD1. J gave up 3 bases and V 1 base, and 6 bases lay outside the gene matches. This CDR3 has 16 residues. Per the germline V gene, CDR1 is SGHRS and CDR2 is YFSETQ. The whole variable domain, remainder taken from reference TRBV5-1 and TRBJ1-4, is KAGVTQTPRYLIKTRGQQVTLSCSPISGHRSVSWYQQTPGQGLQFLFEYFSETQRNKGNFPGRFSGRQFSNSRSEMNVSTLELGDSALYLCASSLTGALPNEKLFFGSGTQLSVL.

Turning to this clone: This sample also contains other DNA sequences that code for the same CDR3. This chain links TRBV29-1 with TRBJ1-1; the D is unclear. CDR1 SQVTM and CDR2 ANQGSEA come from the germline V gene. Deletions cut 6 bases from V and 0 bases from J, with 17 bases between. The CDR3 is 15 amino acids. CDR3: CSVARVAVLNTEAFF. The DNA for the CDR3 is TGCAGCGTCGCCCGGGTCGCGGTACTGAACACTGAAGCTTTCTTT.

This chain connects TRBV28 to TRBJ2-5; 13 nucleotides line up with TRBD2. The J call could be wrong; TRBJ2-7 is a better fit for the DNA end. CDR1 is MDHEN and CDR2 is SYDVKM in the germline V gene. The CDR3 runs 18 residues. This CDR3 reads CASTPGTSGTIGVHEQYF. The CDR3 DNA reads as TGTGCCAGCACTCCCGGGACTAGCGGGACTATAGGTGTCCACGAGCAGTACTTC.

This clone was detected only a few times. The J gene is TRBJ2-1, the V gene TRBV5-8, with D possibly matching TRBD1 (6 bases). The CDR3 spans 15 residues. V was clipped by 5 bases and J by 4 bases, with 16 bases between them. CDR1 and CDR2 from the germline V gene are SGHTS and YDEGEE. In nucleotides, the CDR3 is TGTGCCAGCAGACAAACAGGGAGCCTTTACAATGAGCAGTTCTTC. Its protein is CASRQTGSLYNEQFF.